The following is a TCR beta chain sequence with its context. Its antigen remains unidentified. The data were obtained in a study of T cell responses to AZD1222 COVID-19 vaccine. About the research overall: Recipients boosted at about 4 weeks or about 12 weeks are pooled. Study results and caveats: Once two AZD1222 doses were given, Spike-specific TCR breadth and depth went up.

Here immunoSEQ multiplex PCR was the method, and the copy in TCRdb shows in-frame clones only, minus some. In the table there are approximately 170,000 clones, 80% to 95% of which are singletons. V lost 3 bases to trimming and J lost 4 bases, with 7 bases between them. The CDR3 contains 12 residues. Germline CDR1 reads SGDLS; CDR2 reads YYNGEE. This rearrangement joins TRBV9 to TRBJ1-2, with unresolved D. The specimen comprised peripheral blood, sampled on day 0 of AZD1222 vaccination. The sequence was obtained from an adult in good health. For the CDR3, the DNA is TGTGCCAGCAGCGGTCTTAGCTATGGCTACACCTTC. It is translated as CASSGLSYGYTF.